This TCR beta chain was sequenced during a study of cytotoxic CD8 clonotypes in ibrutinib-treated CLL. Study details: The patients comprised about eleven relapsed/refractory and roughly 15 treatment-naive cases, some 17 IGHV unmutated. Samples had a mean of around 280,000 productive templates and some 88,000 productive rearrangements. It was after a median around twelve months of treatment, range 6 to 36, that response samples were taken. Study findings and constraints: Sampling times differed between sustained-remission and progressing patients.

This clone was observed a handful of times. No antigen is known for it. Germline CDR1 and CDR2: ENHRY and SYGVKD. The CDR3 loop spans 14 amino acids. Trimming pared 6 bases from V and 4 bases from J, leaving 15 bases between. The method was immunoSEQ multiplex PCR; TCRdb's version includes in-frame clones alone and lacks a portion of them. The sample yields about 150,000 clones, roughly three quarters seen once. The J gene is TRBJ1-2, the V gene TRBV10-3; D is undetermined. This clonotype was sampled from a human donor with chronic lymphocytic leukemia. Sequences were derived from PBMCs, sampled after 24 months of ibrutinib treatment. The CDR3: CAIRPGEVSYGYTF. The CDR3 bases are TGTGCCATCAGGCCCGGGGAGGTGAGCTATGGCTACACCTTC.